The present TCR beta chain was sequenced within a study of cytomegalovirus exposure and HLA in healthy donors (dated by TCRdb to 2015 to 2018). Broadly, across the study: According to a later analysis, the approximately 120 validation repertoires were produced on the same platform as the 680 or so repertoires of the first cohort. The study aimed to test whether cataloging public T cell receptors could reveal signatures of past pathogen exposure. To predict cytomegalovirus infection status, the study combined high-throughput TCR immunosequencing, statistical association of individual TCRs with disease status, and machine learning. In addition to the first cohort of 650 to 800 subjects, a separate validation cohort of approximately 130 different subjects was used.

Donors formed part of the validation cohort, which comprised 120 subjects and was distinct from the first cohort of under 850 subjects. Libraries were prepared through the immunoSEQ multiplex PCR assay. On the authors' methods: A statistical classification framework was developed to diagnose cytomegalovirus status using the catalog of TCR beta chain sequences. Imported from immuneACCESS, the table was reduced by TCRdb to in-frame sequences with V and J called. These copies leave out some clones; in studies compared against another copy, an unresolved V gene accounts for under half, and the cause of the remainder is not known. The DNA gave D and trimming, while V, J and clone size come from that table. Here the sample has 150,000 or so clones; 70% to 90% occur a single time. The biggest ten clones account for 20% to 25% of the sample. Remarks on this clone: This receptor's antigen is unknown. No base qualities exist here, and no much larger clone lies one base off it.

After removal of 4 bases from V and 1 base from J, the junction retains 4 bases not matched to a gene. Its CDR3 holds 14 amino acids, cysteine through phenylalanine. Only the CDR3 portion is preserved as DNA: 42 bases, with reading frame beginning at the first base. Via the germline V gene, CDR1 is SGHRS and CDR2 YFSETQ. Study-wide findings and limitations: In vitro tests confirmed that a few of the cytomegalovirus-associated TCR beta chains recognize cytomegalovirus antigens. The validation cohort had no HLA typing available for a later analysis, so co-occurrence within that cohort was assessed over all 120 or so repertoires. Subsequent analysis determined that TCRs grouped into clusters in the first cohort also showed a tendency toward co-occurrence across the roughly 110 validation repertoires, and approximately 93% of cluster scores exceeded 0. The authors suggested that the approach could potentially be generalized to other disease states and immunological phenotypes. In the study, some 180 TCR beta chains were listed as associated with cytomegalovirus. In both the original and validation cohorts, the classifier was reported to diagnose cytomegalovirus status with high specificity and sensitivity. Across donors, most TCR sequences were observed very rarely, whereas some public TCRs were present in many individuals.

The sequence came from a young man in good health and CMV-seropositive. Sequencing used PBMCs. The chain couples TRBV5-1 to TRBJ1-2, and 7 junction bases match TRBD1. The CDR3 has the sequence CASSTGTVNYGYTF. The base sequence is TGCGCCAGCAGCACAGGGACAGTTAACTATGGCTACACCTTC.